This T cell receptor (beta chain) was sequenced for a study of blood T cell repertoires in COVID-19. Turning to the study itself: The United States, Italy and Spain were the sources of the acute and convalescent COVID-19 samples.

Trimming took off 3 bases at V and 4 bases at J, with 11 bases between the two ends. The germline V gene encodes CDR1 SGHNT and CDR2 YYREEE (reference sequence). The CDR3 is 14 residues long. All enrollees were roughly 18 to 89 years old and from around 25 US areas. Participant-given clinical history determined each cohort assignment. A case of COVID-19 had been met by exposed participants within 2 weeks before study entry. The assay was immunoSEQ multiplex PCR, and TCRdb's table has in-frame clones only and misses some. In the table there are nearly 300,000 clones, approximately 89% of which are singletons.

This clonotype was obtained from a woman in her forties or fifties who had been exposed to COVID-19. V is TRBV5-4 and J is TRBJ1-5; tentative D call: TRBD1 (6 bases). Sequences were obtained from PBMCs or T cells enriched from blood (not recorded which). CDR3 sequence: CASSSDRSNQPQHF. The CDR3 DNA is TGTGCCAGCAGCTCTGACAGGTCTAATCAGCCCCAGCATTTT.